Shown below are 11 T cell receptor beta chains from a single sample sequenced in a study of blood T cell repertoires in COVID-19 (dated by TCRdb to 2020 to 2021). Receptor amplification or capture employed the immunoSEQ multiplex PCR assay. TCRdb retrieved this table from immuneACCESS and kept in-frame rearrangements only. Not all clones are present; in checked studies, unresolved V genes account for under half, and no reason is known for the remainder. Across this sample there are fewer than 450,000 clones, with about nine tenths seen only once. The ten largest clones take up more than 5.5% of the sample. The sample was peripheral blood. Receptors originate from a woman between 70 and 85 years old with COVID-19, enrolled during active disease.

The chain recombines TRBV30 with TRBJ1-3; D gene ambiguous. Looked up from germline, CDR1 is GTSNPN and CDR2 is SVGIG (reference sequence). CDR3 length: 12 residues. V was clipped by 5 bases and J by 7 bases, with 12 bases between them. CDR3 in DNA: TGTGCCTGGGCCTTTTGGCAGAACACCATATATTTT. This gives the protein CAWAFWQNTIYF.

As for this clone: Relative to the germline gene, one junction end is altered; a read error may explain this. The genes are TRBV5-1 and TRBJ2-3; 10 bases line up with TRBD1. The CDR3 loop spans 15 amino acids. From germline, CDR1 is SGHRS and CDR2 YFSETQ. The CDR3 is CASSDRGRRTDTQYF. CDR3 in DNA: TGCGCCAGCAGCGACAGGGGGCGGCGCACGGATACGCAGTATTTT.

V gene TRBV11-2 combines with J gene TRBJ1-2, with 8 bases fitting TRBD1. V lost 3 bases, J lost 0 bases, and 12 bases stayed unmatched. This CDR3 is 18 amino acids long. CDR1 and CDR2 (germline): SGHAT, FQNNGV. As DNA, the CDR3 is TGTGCCAGCAGCTTGACCGGACAGGGACTCACCCCTAACTATGGCTACACCTTC. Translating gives CASSLTGQGLTPNYGYTF.

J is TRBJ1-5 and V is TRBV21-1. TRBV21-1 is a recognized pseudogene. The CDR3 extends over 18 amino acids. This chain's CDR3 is CASSKGAFGRGRNQPQHF. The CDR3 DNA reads TGTGCCAGCAGCAAAGGGGCATTTGGGCGGGGGCGAAATCAGCCCCAGCATTTT.

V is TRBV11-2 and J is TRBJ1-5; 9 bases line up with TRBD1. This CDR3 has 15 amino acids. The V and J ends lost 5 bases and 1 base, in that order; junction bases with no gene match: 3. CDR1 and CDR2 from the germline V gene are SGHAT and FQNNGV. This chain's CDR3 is CASSKDRGSNQPQHF. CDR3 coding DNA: TGTGCCAGCAGCAAGGACAGGGGAAGCAATCAGCCCCAGCATTTT.

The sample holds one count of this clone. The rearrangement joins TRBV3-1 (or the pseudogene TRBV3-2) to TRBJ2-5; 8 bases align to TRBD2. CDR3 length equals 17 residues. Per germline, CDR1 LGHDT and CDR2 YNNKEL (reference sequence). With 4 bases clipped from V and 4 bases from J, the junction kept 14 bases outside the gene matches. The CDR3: CASSPTSGGRSRETQYF. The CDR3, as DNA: TGTGCCAGCAGCCCCACGTCGGGGGGGCGAAGTAGAGAGACCCAGTACTTC.

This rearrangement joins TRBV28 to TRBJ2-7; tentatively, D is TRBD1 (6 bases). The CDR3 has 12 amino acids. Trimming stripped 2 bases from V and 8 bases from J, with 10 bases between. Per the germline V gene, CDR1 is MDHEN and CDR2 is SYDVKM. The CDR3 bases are TGTGCCAGCAGTTTAACCCAGGGGAAGCAGTACTTC. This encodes CASSLTQGKQYF.

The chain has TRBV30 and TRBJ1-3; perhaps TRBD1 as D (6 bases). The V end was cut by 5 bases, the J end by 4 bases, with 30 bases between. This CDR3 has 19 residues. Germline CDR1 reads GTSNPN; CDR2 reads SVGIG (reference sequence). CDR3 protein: CAWGLPYYRERGPGNTIYF. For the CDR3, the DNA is TGTGCCTGGGGCCTTCCTTACTACAGGGAGAGAGGTCCAGGAAACACCATATATTTT.

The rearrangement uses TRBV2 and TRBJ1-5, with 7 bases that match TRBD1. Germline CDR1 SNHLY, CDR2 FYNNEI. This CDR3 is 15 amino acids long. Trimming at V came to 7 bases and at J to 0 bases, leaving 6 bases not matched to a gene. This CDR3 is CASNPGGYSNQPQHF. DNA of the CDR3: TGTGCCAGCAATCCAGGGGGGTATAGCAATCAGCCCCAGCATTTT.

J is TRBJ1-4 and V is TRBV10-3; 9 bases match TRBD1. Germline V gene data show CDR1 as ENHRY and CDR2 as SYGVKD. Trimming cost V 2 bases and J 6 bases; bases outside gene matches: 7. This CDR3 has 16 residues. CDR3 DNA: TGTGCCATCAGTGAGATACAGGGGGCGGTGGATGAAAAACTGTTTTTT. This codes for CAISEIQGAVDEKLFF.

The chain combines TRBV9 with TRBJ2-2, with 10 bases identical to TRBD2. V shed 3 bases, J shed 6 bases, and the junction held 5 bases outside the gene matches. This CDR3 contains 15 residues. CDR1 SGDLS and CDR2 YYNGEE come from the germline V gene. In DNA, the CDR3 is TGTGCCAGCAGCGCTAGCGGGAGTTTAGCCGGGGAGCTGTTTTTT. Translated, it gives CASSASGSLAGELFF.